The present T cell receptor beta chain was sequenced within a study of blood T cells in healthy people across ages. Using a J-beta primer mix together with a sample-barcoded 5' primer, a second PCR was run for 7 to 11 cycles. One entry per CDR3 protein, called by TCRdb with MiXCR from the 5' RACE reads. The sample holds about 560,000 distinct CDR3 sequences, around a quarter seen once. This clonotype was found a few times. These data are also associated with another study on T cells of mothers and their children.

The sequence was collected from a boy aged 2 to 10 in good health. The sample comprised blood.

CDR3 bases: TGTGCCAGCAGCGGAGAGGTTTCGGCTAGCGGGAGAGGAGAGACCCAGTACTTC. It encodes CASSGEVSASGRGETQYF. The rearrangement uses TRBV7-2 and TRBJ2-5, with 10 bases aligning to TRBD2. The trim removed 5 bases at V and 4 bases at J, leaving 16 bases unmatched. The CDR3 is 18 residues long. Germline-derived CDR1 and CDR2 are SGHTA and FQGNSA.